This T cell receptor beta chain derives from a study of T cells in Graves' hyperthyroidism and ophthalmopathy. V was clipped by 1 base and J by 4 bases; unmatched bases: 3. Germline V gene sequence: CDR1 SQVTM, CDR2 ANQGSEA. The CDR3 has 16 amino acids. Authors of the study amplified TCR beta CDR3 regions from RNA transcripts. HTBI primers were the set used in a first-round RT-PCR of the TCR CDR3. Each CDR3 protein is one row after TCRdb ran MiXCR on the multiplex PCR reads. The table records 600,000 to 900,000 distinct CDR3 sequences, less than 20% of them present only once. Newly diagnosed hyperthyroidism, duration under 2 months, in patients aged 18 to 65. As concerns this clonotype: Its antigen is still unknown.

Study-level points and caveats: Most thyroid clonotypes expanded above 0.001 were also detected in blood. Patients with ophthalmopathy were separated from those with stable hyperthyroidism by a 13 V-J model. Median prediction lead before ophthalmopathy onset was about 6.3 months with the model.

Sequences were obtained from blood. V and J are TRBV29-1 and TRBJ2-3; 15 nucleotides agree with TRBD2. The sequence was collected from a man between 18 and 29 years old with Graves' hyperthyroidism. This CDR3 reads CSVEGTSGRDPDTQYF. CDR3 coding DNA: TGCAGCGTTGAAGGGACTAGCGGGAGGGATCCAGATACGCAGTATTTT.